This T cell receptor beta chain derives from a study of technical replicates of blood from a handful of donors. The method was immunoSEQ multiplex PCR; TCRdb's version includes in-frame clones alone and lacks a portion of them. Among tens of thousands of clones listed, roughly 86% were seen once. The CDR3 totals 14 residues. V was clipped by 2 bases and J by 1 base; unmatched bases: 3. The V gene's germline CDR1 is GTSNPN and CDR2 SVGIG (reference sequence). This sequence was found in a human donor in good health. Some clones in this sample may be carry-over from other donors' samples. This sequence joins TRBV30 and TRBJ1-2, with TRBD1 matching over 8 bases. The material sequenced was PBMCs. CDR3 sequence reads: CAWSTGGDNYGYTF. The CDR3 DNA reads as TGTGCCTGGAGTACAGGGGGGGATAACTATGGCTACACCTTC.